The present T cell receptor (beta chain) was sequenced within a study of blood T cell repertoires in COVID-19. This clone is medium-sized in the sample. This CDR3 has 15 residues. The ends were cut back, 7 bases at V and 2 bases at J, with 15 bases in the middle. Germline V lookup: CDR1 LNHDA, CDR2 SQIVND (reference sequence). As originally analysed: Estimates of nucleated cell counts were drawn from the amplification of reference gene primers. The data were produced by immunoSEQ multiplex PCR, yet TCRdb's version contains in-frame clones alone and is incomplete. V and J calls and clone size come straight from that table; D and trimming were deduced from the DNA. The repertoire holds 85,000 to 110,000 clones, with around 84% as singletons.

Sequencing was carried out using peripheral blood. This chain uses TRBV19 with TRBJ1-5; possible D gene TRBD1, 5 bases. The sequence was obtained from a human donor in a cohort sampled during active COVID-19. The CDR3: CASTPSGAGNQPQHF. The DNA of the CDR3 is TGTGCCAGTACCCCCAGCGGGGCGGGCAATCAGCCCCAGCATTTT.